The 13 T cell receptor beta chains below were found in one sample sequenced in a study of cytomegalovirus exposure and HLA in healthy donors. A multiplex PCR was run with 60 Vbeta primers and 13 Jbeta primers. TCRdb's copy holds only in-frame clones and misses some; the assay was immunoSEQ multiplex PCR. The profile shows 95,000 to 150,000 clones, roughly 80% of them singletons. Sequencing was carried out using PBMCs. These TCRs come from a female donor in good health and CMV-seropositive.

This clone has only one observation. V is TRBV28 and J is TRBJ1-4; D is possibly TRBD1 (5 bases). In germline, CDR1 is MDHEN, CDR2 SYDVKM. Trimming removed 2 bases from V and 8 bases from J, with 15 bases in between. The CDR3 runs 15 residues. The CDR3 nucleotides are TGTGCCAGCAGTTTAGGAGGGGACCCGAGCGAAAAACTGTTTTTT. Translation gives CASSLGGDPSEKLFF.

The chain recombines TRBV11-2 with TRBJ1-6, with D unclear. This CDR3 has 15 residues. The germline gives CDR1 SGHAT, CDR2 FQNNGV. Trimming stripped 0 bases from V and 9 bases from J, with 12 bases between. The CDR3 coding sequence is TGTGCCAGCAGCTTAGAAGAGTATAGGAGTTCACCCCTCCACTTT. Protein product: CASSLEEYRSSPLHF.

The chain joins TRBV6-6 to TRBJ1-3, with 8 bases matching TRBD1. This CDR3 region has 13 residues. Germline lookup yields CDR1 MNHNY and CDR2 SVGAGI (reference sequence). V was clipped by 5 bases and J by 7 bases; unmatched bases: 4. CDR3: CASSIRTGNTIYF. CDR3 coding DNA: TGTGCCAGCAGTATTCGGACAGGGAACACCATATATTTT.

The CDR3 DNA sequence: TGCAGTGTCCGGGGGGAGCCCCAGCATTTT. It translates to CSVRGEPQHF. The chain uses TRBV20-1 and TRBJ1-5, with a tentative D call TRBD1 (5 bases). Germline CDR1 and CDR2: DFQATT and SNEGSKA (reference sequence). There are 10 residues in the CDR3. The V end lost 7 bases, the J end lost 8 bases, and 9 bases lay between the germline ends.

The chain joins TRBV9 to TRBJ1-4; 7 nucleotides agree with TRBD1. The V gene end was trimmed by 0 bases and the J gene end by 3 bases; junction bases not matched to a gene: 5. The CDR3 totals 16 residues. CDR1 is SGDLS and CDR2 is YYNGEE in the germline V gene. The chain's CDR3 is CASSVGTGSPNEKLFF. The CDR3 DNA sequence: TGTGCCAGCAGCGTAGGGACAGGTTCCCCTAATGAAAAACTGTTTTTT.

The J gene is TRBJ1-1, the V gene TRBV7-8; D unclear. Trimming took off 1 base at V and 3 bases at J, with 9 bases between the two ends. Germline CDR1 reads SGHVS; CDR2 reads FQNEAQ. The CDR3 runs to 14 residues. CDR3 amino acids: CASSLVNGDTEAFF. For the CDR3, the DNA is TGTGCCAGCAGCTTAGTAAACGGAGACACTGAAGCTTTCTTT.

Worth noting for this clone: The sample holds other DNA sequences that translate to the same CDR3. The chain links TRBV25-1 to TRBJ2-5; TRBD1 matches 8 bases. CDR3 length: 14 amino acids. Per the germline V gene, CDR1 is MGHDK and CDR2 is SYGVNS. V lost 6 bases to trimming and J lost 5 bases; unmatched junction nucleotides: 8. The DNA for the CDR3 is TGTGCCAGCAGAGGACAGGGTGGATTCGAGACCCAGTACTTC. Translating it yields CASRGQGGFETQYF.

The chain couples TRBV2 to TRBJ2-5; TRBD2 agrees at 13 bases. The V segment lost 4 bases and the J segment 5 bases; nucleotides outside the gene matches: 13. CDR3 size: 18 residues. From germline, CDR1 is SNHLY and CDR2 FYNNEI. The CDR3 DNA follows: TGTGCCAGCAGTGCTAGAGGGGGACTAGCGGGGCCGGGGGAGACCCAGTACTTC. Residues: CASSARGGLAGPGETQYF.

The genes are TRBV6-5 and TRBJ1-5; TRBD1 matches at 10 bases. This CDR3 is built from 12 residues. V was clipped by 4 bases and J by 15 bases; unmatched bases: 6. Per germline, CDR1 MNHEY and CDR2 SVGAGI. Here the CDR3 reads CASSSGQGVVHF. DNA for the CDR3: TGTGCCAGCAGTTCAGGACAGGGGGTCGTGCATTTT.

The DNA of the CDR3 is TGCGCCAGCAGCCGGGGGACAGGGGGCCAAGAGACCCAGTACTTC. Translating gives CASSRGTGGQETQYF. This rearrangement joins TRBV4-1 to TRBJ2-5; TRBD1 matches at 11 bases. Per the germline V gene, CDR1 is MGHRA and CDR2 is YSYEKL. The CDR3 is 15 residues long. The V segment lost 4 bases and the J segment 1 base; nucleotides outside the gene matches: 2.

The CDR3 sequence is CASSSGGSANEKLFF. The CDR3 coding sequence is TGTGCCAGCAGCTCGGGGGGGAGTGCTAATGAAAAACTGTTTTTT. The chain recombines TRBV5-4 with TRBJ1-4; perhaps TRBD1 as D (5 bases). V dropped 3 bases and J dropped 3 bases, with 12 bases sitting between them. Germline V gives CDR1 SGHNT, CDR2 YYREEE (reference sequence). The CDR3 totals 15 residues.

The table lists this clone with a few counts. This chain uses TRBV4-2 with TRBJ2-1; TRBD2 matches 10 bases. CDR1 is LGHNA and CDR2 is YNFKEQ in the germline V gene. Trimming took 6 bases from V and 2 from J; bases not matched to a gene: 4. The CDR3 contains 15 residues. In DNA, the CDR3 is TGTGCCAGCAGTCTCAGCGGGGGGGCCTACAATGAGCAGTTCTTC. Amino acid sequence: CASSLSGGAYNEQFF.

The chain recombines TRBV30 with TRBJ1-1, with TRBD1 identical over 8 bases. From germline, CDR1 is GTSNPN and CDR2 SVGIG (reference sequence). The V segment lost 1 base and the J segment 1 base; nucleotides outside the gene matches: 2. The CDR3 has 14 amino acids. In DNA, the CDR3 is TGTGCCTGGAGTGCCGGGACAGGGAACACTGAAGCTTTCTTT. Protein product: CAWSAGTGNTEAFF.